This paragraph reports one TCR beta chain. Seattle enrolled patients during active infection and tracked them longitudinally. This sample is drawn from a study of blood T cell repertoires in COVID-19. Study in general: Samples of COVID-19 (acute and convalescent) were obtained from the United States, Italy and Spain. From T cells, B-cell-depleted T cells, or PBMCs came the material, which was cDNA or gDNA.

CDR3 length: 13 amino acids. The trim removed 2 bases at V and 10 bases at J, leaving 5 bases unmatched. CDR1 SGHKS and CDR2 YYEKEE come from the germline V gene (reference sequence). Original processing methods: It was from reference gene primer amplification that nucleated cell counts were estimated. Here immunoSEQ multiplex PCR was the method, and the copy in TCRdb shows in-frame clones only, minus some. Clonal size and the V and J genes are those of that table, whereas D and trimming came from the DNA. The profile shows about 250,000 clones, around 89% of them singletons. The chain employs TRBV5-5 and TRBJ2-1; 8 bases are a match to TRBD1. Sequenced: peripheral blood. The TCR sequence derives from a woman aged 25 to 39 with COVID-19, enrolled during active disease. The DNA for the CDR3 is TGTGCCAGCAGCTTAGGACAGGGAGGCGAGCAGTTCTTC. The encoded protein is CASSLGQGGEQFF. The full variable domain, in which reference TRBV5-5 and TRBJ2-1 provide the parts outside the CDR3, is DAGVTQSPTHLIKTRGQQVTLRCSPISGHKSVSWYQQVLGQGPQFIFQYYEKEERGRGNFPDRFSARQFPNYSSELNVNALLLGDSALYLCASSLGQGGEQFFGPGTRLTVL.